This T cell receptor beta chain derives from a study of T-cell reconstitution after alpha-beta-depleted transplantation in children. Unique molecular identifiers were incorporated into the prepared TCRbeta library. In TCRdb, the PCR reads were re-called with MiXCR into one record per CDR3 protein. Of approximately 490,000 distinct CDR3 sequences detected, about 10% appear once; the ten largest clones hold approximately 2%. The germline V gene encodes CDR1 MGHRA and CDR2 YSYEKL. The CDR3 spans 18 residues. V shed 3 bases and J 0 bases; nucleotides not matched to a gene: 12. Overall study findings and caveats: Surviving recipient T cells and intrathymic progenitors accounted for some patients' high TCRbeta diversity at day 60.

This clonotype was recorded a few times. The antigen is undetermined. The clonotype was recovered from a child aged 2 to 15 with inherited bone marrow failure, due to receive a stem cell transplant. The J gene is TRBJ2-3, the V gene TRBV4-1; 7 nucleotides match TRBD1. The sample here was PBMCs, taken before TCRalphabeta/CD19-depleted stem cell transplant. The CDR3 bases are TGCGCCAGCAGCCACACGGACAGGCGTCTACCTAGCACAGATACGCAGTATTTT. Translation gives CASSHTDRRLPSTDTQYF.